What follows describes a single TCR beta chain. The data were obtained in a study of blood T cell repertoires in COVID-19. Whole-study context: From the United States, Italy and Spain came samples of acute and convalescent COVID-19. PBMCs, B-cell-depleted T cells, or T cells provided the cDNA or gDNA that made up the material.

In the study's own analysis: Amplification of reference gene primers provided the estimated nucleated cell counts. Produced via immunoSEQ multiplex PCR; TCRdb's table is partial and in-frame only. The DNA gave D and trimming, while V, J and clone size come from that table. Here the sample spans 160,000 or so clones, approximately 88% being singletons. There are 15 residues in the CDR3. V lost 4 bases, J lost 7 bases, and 9 bases stayed unmatched. The germline gives CDR1 SGHVS, CDR2 FQNEAQ. This clonotype originated in a man aged 55 to 70 with acute or convalescent COVID-19. The chain joins TRBV7-8 to TRBJ1-2; 10 positions agree with TRBD1. Sequenced: peripheral blood. In nucleotides, the CDR3 is TGTGCCAGCAGCTCCTCGGGACAGGGGTTGGGTGGCTACACCTTC. This translates into CASSSSGQGLGGYTF. Complete variable domain (other parts from reference TRBV7-8 and TRBJ1-2): GAGVSQSPRYKVAKRGQDVALRCDPISGHVSLFWYQQALGQGPEFLTYFQNEAQLDKSGLPSDRFFAERPEGSVSTLKIQRTQQEDSAVYLCASSSSGQGLGGYTFGSGTRLTVV.